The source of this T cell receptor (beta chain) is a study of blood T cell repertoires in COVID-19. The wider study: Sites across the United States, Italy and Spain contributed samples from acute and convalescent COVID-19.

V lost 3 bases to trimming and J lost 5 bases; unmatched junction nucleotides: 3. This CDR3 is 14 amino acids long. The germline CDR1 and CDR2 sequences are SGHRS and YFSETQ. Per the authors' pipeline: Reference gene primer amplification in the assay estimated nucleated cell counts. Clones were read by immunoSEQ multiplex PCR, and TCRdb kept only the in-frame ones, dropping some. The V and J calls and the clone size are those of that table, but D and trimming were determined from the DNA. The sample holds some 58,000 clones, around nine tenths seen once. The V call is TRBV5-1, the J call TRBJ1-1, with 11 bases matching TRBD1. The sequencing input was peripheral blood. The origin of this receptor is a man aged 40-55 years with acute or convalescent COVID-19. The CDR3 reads CASSSGQGGTEAFF. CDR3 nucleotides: TGCGCCAGCAGCTCGGGACAGGGGGGTACTGAAGCTTTCTTT.